This TCR beta chain was recorded in a study of human T cells and chemical hapten exposure. Whole-study results and caveats: Given that the donors had alopecia, their immune response may differ from that seen in healthy people.

The germline CDR1 and CDR2 sequences are SNHLY and FYNNEI. The ends lost 5 bases at V and 6 bases at J; junction bases unmatched: 9. The CDR3 has 15 amino acids. As for time point: patch test 1, 2 weeks after DPC sensitization. Documented treatment: therapeutic diphenylcyclopropenone sensitization with weekly scalp DPC. TCRdb analysed the RACE reads with MiXCR anew, one entry per CDR3 protein. The sample includes some 200,000 distinct CDR3 sequences, approximately 20% of them seen just once. This clonotype has more than one count but fewer than ten. Its matching antigen is unknown. The receptor was isolated from a woman between 45 and 65 years old with alopecia areata. Some clones in this sample may be carry-over from other donors' samples. The sequencing here drew on whole blood, taken in connection with sensitization to the hapten diphenylcyclopropenone (DPC). The rearrangement uses TRBV2 and TRBJ2-2; 7 bases are a match to TRBD1. The CDR3 nucleotides are TGTGCCAGCAGTCCCCGGCGGCAGGGGGCCGGGGAGCTGTTTTTT. Residues: CASSPRRQGAGELFF.